This passage covers 8 T cell receptor beta chains from one sample sequenced in a study of T cell clones after liver transplantation (dated by TCRdb to the late 2010s). Libraries were constructed by the immunoSEQ multiplex PCR assay. Held by TCRdb, this immuneACCESS table contains in-frame sequences only and omits some clones. Under half of the omission traces to an unresolved V gene where checked; the cause of the rest is unknown. This sample gives some 110,000 clones in total; about nine tenths of them show up just once. Approximately 0.78% of the sample lies in the top ten. Sequenced material: CD4+ T cells from blood, taken 12 months after liver transplant. These receptors originate from a human patient who received a liver transplant. Because of the transplant, the T cells may be the graft donor's rather than the patient's own.

The J gene is TRBJ2-1, the V gene TRBV5-1; possible D gene TRBD2, 5 bases. Germline CDR1 SGHRS, CDR2 YFSETQ. V lost 7 bases and J 9 bases, leaving 20 bases between the germline ends. This CDR3 is built from 14 residues. The CDR3 is CASGLLMTGSEQFF. The CDR3 region has the DNA TGCGCCAGCGGACTCCTAATGACCGGATCTGAGCAGTTCTTC.

This clone was observed a few times. The gene calls are TRBV7-9 and TRBJ2-3; D uncertain. CDR1 SEHNR and CDR2 FQNEAQ come from the germline V gene (reference sequence). Trimming left V 0 bases short and J 2 bases short, with 6 bases between. This CDR3 spans 14 amino acids. The CDR3 DNA reads TGTGCCAGCAGCTTAGCTGGGTCCACAGATACGCAGTATTTT. This sequence encodes CASSLAGSTDTQYF.

V is TRBV7-3 and J is TRBJ2-3, with D perhaps matching TRBD2 (6 bases). Germline assignment: CDR1 SGHTA and CDR2 FQGTGA. Trimming pared 4 bases from V and 1 base from J, leaving 18 bases between. CDR3 length equals 17 residues. As DNA, the CDR3 is TGTGCCAGCAGCTCCACCCCGCCCGGGAGTGGCACAGATACGCAGTATTTT. This sequence encodes CASSSTPPGSGTDTQYF.

The table lists this clone with a count of one. The chain carries TRBV29-1 and TRBJ2-4; tentatively, D is TRBD1 or TRBD2 (5 bases each). With 3 bases removed from V and 3 bases from J, the gap between germline ends came to 15 bases. This CDR3 has 15 amino acids. Per germline, CDR1 SQVTM and CDR2 ANQGSEA. The CDR3 DNA sequence: TGCAGCGTTGATCACATCCGTGGGGGCAAAAACATTCAGTACTTC. Protein: CSVDHIRGGKNIQYF.

V and J are TRBV11-2 and TRBJ2-1, with TRBD1 as a possible D gene (5 bases). The V end lost 7 bases, the J end lost 8 bases, and 21 bases lay between the germline ends. The CDR3 spans 15 residues. Per the germline V gene, CDR1 is SGHAT and CDR2 is FQNNGV. Here the CDR3 reads CASTPGALPPHEQFF. The CDR3 nucleotides are TGTGCCAGCACCCCTGGGGCTTTACCACCCCATGAGCAGTTCTTC.

The chain joins TRBV27 to TRBJ1-5; possible D gene TRBD1, 6 bases. CDR1 is MNHEY, CDR2 SMNVEV, per germline (reference sequence). This CDR3 region has 14 residues. With 7 bases removed from V and 3 bases from J, the gap between germline ends came to 13 bases. The DNA of the CDR3 is TGTGCCAGCACACAGGGTGGAAACAATCAGCCCCAGCATTTT. This gives the protein CASTQGGNNQPQHF.

Details on this clone: Other nucleotide sequences from this sample produce the same CDR3. The chain joins TRBV7-9 to TRBJ2-7, with D possibly being TRBD2 (6 bases). With 5 bases removed from V and 4 bases from J, the gap between germline ends came to 9 bases. This CDR3 has 12 amino acids. Germline V CDR1 and CDR2: SEHNR, FQNEAQ (reference sequence). The CDR3 coding sequence is TGTGCCAGCAGCGCGGGAACTTACGAGCAGTACTTC. It encodes CASSAGTYEQYF. The entire variable domain, with the rest obtained from reference TRBV7-9 and TRBJ2-7, is as follows: DTGVSQNPRHKITKRGQNVTFRCDPISEHNRLYWYRQTLGQGPEFLTYFQNEAQLEKSRLLSDRFSAERPKGSFSTLEIQRTEQGDSAMYLCASSAGTYEQYFGPGTRLTVT.

The rearrangement links TRBV7-9 to TRBJ1-1; 8 bases match TRBD1. CDR3 length: 14 amino acids. Per the germline V gene, CDR1 is SEHNR and CDR2 is FQNEAQ (reference sequence). V was clipped by 3 bases and J by 6 bases; unmatched bases: 6. CDR3 DNA sequence: TGTGCCAGCAGCTTCGGACAGGGATCAGCTGAAGCTTTCTTT. Translation: CASSFGQGSAEAFF. The variable domain in full, with the rest retrieved from reference TRBV7-9 and TRBJ1-1, is DTGVSQNPRHKITKRGQNVTFRCDPISEHNRLYWYRQTLGQGPEFLTYFQNEAQLEKSRLLSDRFSAERPKGSFSTLEIQRTEQGDSAMYLCASSFGQGSAEAFFGQGTRLTVV.